These T cell receptor beta chains were read from a single sample in a study of cytomegalovirus exposure and HLA in healthy donors. Repertoires were generated with immunoSEQ multiplex PCR, while TCRdb's copy carries only in-frame clones and drops some. The sample records over 80,000 clones, about four fifths being singletons. Sequencing was performed on PBMCs. The receptors derive from a man aged 45-65 years in good health and CMV-seronegative. Both conserved end residues are part of each CDR3. The D gene is left open where the match is weak. Clone size, where shown, is once, few, many, or a class for clones that have expanded.

cdr3_nt | cdr3_aa | j_call | v_call | clone_size | d_call
TGTGCCAGCAGCTTCCGAGGGGGGGCAATGGGAGAGACCCAGTACTTC | CASSFRGGAMGETQYF | TRBJ2-5 | TRBV11-2 | NA | NA
TGTGCCAGCAGCCCCCACCTGGCCTCGGGGGGCTTC | CASSPHLASGGF | TRBJ1-2 | TRBV9 | NA | NA
TGTGCCAGCAGTGTCAGGGGGGGCAATCAGCCCCAGCATTTT | CASSVRGGNQPQHF | TRBJ1-5 | TRBV6-1 | NA | TRBD1
TGTGCCAGCAGTTTTTATCGAGAGGGGGCATCCGGGGAGCTGTTTTTT | CASSFYREGASGELFF | TRBJ2-2 | TRBV28 | NA | TRBD1
TGTGCCAGCAGCAGGGGACTAGCGGTCCATGAGCAGTTCTTC | CASSRGLAVHEQFF | TRBJ2-1 | TRBV5-6 | NA | TRBD2
TGTGCCAGTCTTACTAGCATCTCCTACAATGAGCAGTTCTTC | CASLTSISYNEQFF | TRBJ2-1 | TRBV6-1 | NA | NA
TGTGCCAGCAGTTACTCGATAGCAACCTACGAGCAGTACTTC | CASSYSIATYEQYF | TRBJ2-7 | TRBV6-5 | NA | NA
TGTGCCAGCAGACAAGACAGATACACTGAAGCTTTCTTT | CASRQDRYTEAFF | TRBJ1-1 | TRBV28 | once | NA
TGTGCCAGCTCCCTTAGGGGGGGGGCCGGGAACAATGAGCAGTTCTTC | CASSLRGGAGNNEQFF | TRBJ2-1 | TRBV28 | NA | NA
TGTGCCAGCAGTGAATGGAGACAGGGGTTTACTGAAGCTTTCTTT | CASSEWRQGFTEAFF | TRBJ1-1 | TRBV6-1 | NA | TRBD1
TGTGCCAGCAGCCCGCCACAGGACGGGGAGCTGTTTTTT | CASSPPQDGELFF | TRBJ2-2 | TRBV6-5 | NA | NA
TGTGCCAGCTCTTATCGGGTTAGCACTGAAGCTTTCTTT | CASSYRVSTEAFF | TRBJ1-1 | TRBV2 | NA | NA
TGTGCCAGCAGCCTGGCGGGAGGGCCAACAGATACGCAGTATTTT | CASSLAGGPTDTQYF | TRBJ2-3 | TRBV7-3 | NA | TRBD2
TGTGCCAGCAGCTTGACTAGCGGGGCCTACAATGAGCAGTTCTTC | CASSLTSGAYNEQFF | TRBJ2-1 | TRBV7-9 | NA | TRBD2
TGTGCCAGCAGTGACTCGGCTAGTCAGTACTTC | CASSDSASQYF | TRBJ2-7 | TRBV6-4 | NA | NA
TGTGCCAGCAGTGTCCTCCCGGGGTTCTCTGGGGCCAACGTCCTGACTTTC | CASSVLPGFSGANVLTF | TRBJ2-6 | TRBV28 | NA | NA
TGTGCCAGTAGTCTCACTAGCGGGAGAGGCTATGAGCAGTTCTTC | CASSLTSGRGYEQFF | TRBJ2-1 | TRBV19 | NA | TRBD2
TGTGCCAGTAATGGTGAGGTGGCTCAGCCCCAGCATTTT | CASNGEVAQPQHF | TRBJ1-5 | TRBV19 | NA | NA
TGTGCCAGCAGTCCGACTGGACTAGCGGGAGGAGGCAATGAGCAGTTCTTC | CASSPTGLAGGGNEQFF | TRBJ2-1 | TRBV6-4 | NA | TRBD2
TGTGCCAGCTCACCACGGTTTACGGTAGAGCATGAGCAGTTCTTC | CASSPRFTVEHEQFF | TRBJ2-1 | TRBV18 | NA | NA
TGTGCCAGCAGTCAACCAGGGGGCCCGGGGGAGCAGTACTTC | CASSQPGGPGEQYF | TRBJ2-7 | TRBV11-2 | NA | TRBD1
TGCGCCAGCAGCTTGGGTGGAGGTACCTACGAGCAGTACTTC | CASSLGGGTYEQYF | TRBJ2-7 | TRBV5-1 | NA | NA
TGTGCCAGCAGTGAATTAGAGAGCACGAACACCGGGGAGCTGTTTTTT | CASSELESTNTGELFF | TRBJ2-2 | TRBV25-1 | NA | NA
TGTGCCAGCAGCTTAGATTCTGGCCTCTCCCCTCAGCAGTTCTTC | CASSLDSGLSPQQFF | TRBJ2-1 | TRBV11-2 | NA | NA
TGTGCCAGCAGTCTTGACAGGGTCGGGCAAGAGACCCAGTACTTC | CASSLDRVGQETQYF | TRBJ2-5 | TRBV5-4 | NA | TRBD1
TGTGCCAGCAGTTTGTCCCGGGACAGGAACTCCTACGAGCAGTACTTC | CASSLSRDRNSYEQYF | TRBJ2-7 | TRBV6-5 | NA | TRBD1
TGTGCCATCAGTGAGACGGACAGGGGGTCCTACGAGCAGTACTTC | CAISETDRGSYEQYF | TRBJ2-7 | TRBV10-3 | NA | TRBD1
TGCGCCAGCAGCGCGGGACAGAGCTATGGCTACACCTTC | CASSAGQSYGYTF | TRBJ1-2 | TRBV7-2 | NA | TRBD1
TGTGCCAGCAGTCCAGGGGGTGCAGGGGCAGATACGCAGTATTTT | CASSPGGAGADTQYF | TRBJ2-3 | TRBV28 | once | TRBD1
TGCGCCAGCAGCACTACAGGAGCGCAGAACACTGAAGCTTTCTTT | CASSTTGAQNTEAFF | TRBJ1-1 | TRBV5-1 | NA | NA
TGTGCCAGCTCACCCCCGGGACAGGGGTTTGATACGCAGTATTTT | CASSPPGQGFDTQYF | TRBJ2-3 | TRBV18 | NA | TRBD1